These 28 T cell receptor beta chains came from one sample sequenced in a study of cytomegalovirus exposure and HLA in healthy donors. The PCR contained 60 Vbeta and 13 Jbeta primers. The repertoire was sequenced with immunoSEQ multiplex PCR; TCRdb's copy has only in-frame clones and lacks some. There are 100,000 or so clones in the sample; less than 80% occur only once, and 1% to 1.5% lies in the top ten. The specimen sequenced was PBMCs. All receptors come from a man between 25 and 39 years old in good health and CMV-seronegative.

The rearrangement uses TRBV6-4 and TRBJ2-3; D not resolved. CDR1 and CDR2 from the germline V gene are MRHNA and SNTAGT. This CDR3 comprises 15 residues. Trimming stripped 2 bases from V and 0 bases from J, with 9 bases between. CDR3 residues: CASSDVAPSTDTQYF. CDR3 DNA sequence: TGTGCCAGCAGTGACGTAGCTCCTAGCACAGATACGCAGTATTTT.

This clone was counted a single time. CDR3 loop: CASSYPVGGRSYEQYF. In DNA form, the CDR3 reads TGTGCCAGCAGTTACCCTGTTGGAGGGAGGTCCTACGAGCAGTACTTC. The chain employs TRBV6-5 and TRBJ2-7; TRBD2 is a possible D gene (6 bases). This CDR3 spans 16 amino acids. The germline CDR1 and CDR2 sequences are MNHEY and SVGAGI. V was cut by 2 bases and J by 1 base, with 15 bases left in between.

The rearrangement joins TRBV29-1 to TRBJ2-3; tentatively, D is TRBD2 (6 bases). V was clipped by 6 bases and J by 3 bases, with 13 bases between them. CDR3 size: 13 residues. Germline loops: CDR1 SQVTM, CDR2 ANQGSEA. CDR3 sequence: CSVDPGLTDTQYF. The CDR3 DNA reads as TGCAGCGTCGACCCGGGACTTACAGATACGCAGTATTTT.

The chain has TRBV5-6 and TRBJ1-2, with 9 bases that match TRBD1. The CDR3 is made up of 14 amino acids. With V trimmed by 3 bases and J by 7 bases, 7 bases remained unmatched. Looked up from germline, CDR1 is SGHDT and CDR2 is YYEEEE. In DNA form, the CDR3 reads TGTGCCAGCAGCTGGGGACAGGGTATGGGTGGCTACACCTTC. As protein: CASSWGQGMGGYTF.

The V call is TRBV7-6, the J call TRBJ2-7; TRBD2 might be the D (6 bases). Between the trimmed V and J ends, which lost 1 base and 1 base, there was a span of 17 bases. There are 17 residues in the CDR3. Germline V gives CDR1 SGHVS, CDR2 FNYEAQ. This CDR3 is CASSLEVYGGSSYEQYF. The DNA of the CDR3 is TGTGCCAGCAGCTTAGAAGTTTACGGAGGGTCTTCCTACGAGCAGTACTTC. Filled out from reference TRBV7-6 and TRBJ2-7, the complete variable domain reads GAGVSQSPRYKVTKRGQDVALRCDPISGHVSLYWYRQALGQGPEFLTYFNYEAQQDKSGLPNDRFSAERPEGSISTLTIQRTEQRDSAMYRCASSLEVYGGSSYEQYFGPGTRLTVT.

The chain carries TRBV28 and TRBJ1-1, with D maybe TRBD1 (5 bases). The CDR3 sequence is 14 residues long. V was trimmed by 2 bases and J by 5 bases, leaving 12 bases between them. Looked up from germline, CDR1 is MDHEN and CDR2 is SYDVKM. For the CDR3, the DNA is TGTGCCAGCAGTTTAGCTAGGGGTTGGACTGAAGCTTTCTTT. Its translation is CASSLARGWTEAFF.

The chain recombines TRBV25-1 with TRBJ1-3; no clear D gene. V was pared by 4 bases and J by 0 bases, with 7 bases between. CDR1 and CDR2 from the germline V gene are MGHDK and SYGVNS. The CDR3 sequence is 14 residues long. The CDR3 DNA follows: TGTGCCAGCAGTGCCCCGAGCTCTGGAAACACCATATATTTT. The encoded protein is CASSAPSSGNTIYF.

The chain employs TRBV19 and TRBJ1-1; TRBD1 matches at 10 bases. This CDR3 is 15 amino acids long. Trimming at V came to 6 bases and at J to 3 bases, leaving 7 bases not matched to a gene. Per germline, CDR1 LNHDA and CDR2 SQIVND (reference sequence). The CDR3 bases are TGTGCCAGTAGAAAAAGGGGGACAGGGGACACTGAAGCTTTCTTT. Protein sequence: CASRKRGTGDTEAFF.

J is TRBJ2-1 and V is TRBV6-5; 7 bases match TRBD2. The CDR3 contains 14 residues. Losses at the gene ends were 8 bases for V and 1 base for J; bases not matched to a gene: 5. The germline V gene has CDR1 MNHEY and CDR2 SVGAGI. DNA for the CDR3: TGTGCCAGCTCCTTAGCGGGTTCCTACAATGAGCAGTTCTTC. Amino acids: CASSLAGSYNEQFF.

This clone came up a few times. The J gene is TRBJ2-2, the V gene TRBV12-5; possible D gene TRBD1, 6 bases. This CDR3 contains 14 residues. The V gene's germline CDR1 is LGHNT and CDR2 FRNRAP. V lost 1 base to trimming and J lost 7 bases, with 10 bases between them. CDR3 sequence (DNA): TGTGCTAGTGGTTTGGGACAGGTTGGCGGGGAGCTGTTTTTT. The encoded protein is CASGLGQVGGELFF.

The V gene is TRBV10-1, the J gene TRBJ2-3; 8 bases align to TRBD2. J was trimmed by 2 bases and V by 4 bases; bases with no gene match: 5. CDR1 and CDR2 (germline): WNHNN, SYGVQD (reference sequence). CDR3 length: 15 amino acids. The CDR3, as DNA: TGCGCCAGCAGTGGAACTAGCGGTACCACAGATACGCAGTATTTT. This gives the protein CASSGTSGTTDTQYF.

This rearrangement joins TRBV19 to TRBJ2-5, with 11 bases aligning to TRBD2. The length of the CDR3 is 14 residues. CDR1 LNHDA and CDR2 SQIVND come from the germline V gene (reference sequence). Trimming removed 10 bases from V and 4 bases from J; junction bases left unmatched: 8. Written as DNA, the CDR3 is TGTGCCACCCCCACTAGCGGGGGAGGAGAGACCCAGTACTTC. It specifies CATPTSGGGETQYF.

This clone was seen a handful of times. V and J are TRBV28 and TRBJ2-7; D gene ambiguous. Trimming left V 6 bases short and J 4 bases short, with 7 bases between. This CDR3 region has 11 residues. Germline lookup yields CDR1 MDHEN and CDR2 SYDVKM. The CDR3 loop reads CASSPGYEQYF. The DNA of the CDR3 is TGTGCCAGCAGCCCCGGTTACGAGCAGTACTTC.

This chain links TRBV6-8 with TRBJ1-5; D is ambiguous. The V gene's germline CDR1 is MNHGY and CDR2 SAAAGT. This CDR3 contains 16 residues. Deletions cut 10 bases from V and 0 bases from J, with 19 bases between. This CDR3 reads CATPFSRINSNQPQHF. In DNA, the CDR3 is TGTGCCACCCCCTTTTCGAGGATCAATAGCAATCAGCCCCAGCATTTT.

The chain is built from TRBV5-5 and TRBJ1-4, with TRBD1 identical over 8 bases. J was trimmed by 2 bases and V by 0 bases; bases with no gene match: 9. The CDR3 is made up of 18 amino acids. Looked up from germline, CDR1 is SGHKS and CDR2 is YYEKEE (reference sequence). The DNA for the CDR3 is TGTGCCAGCAGCTTGGTATTCCAGGGGGCGCCGACTAATGAAAAACTGTTTTTT. Translation gives CASSLVFQGAPTNEKLFF. Full variable domain (missing parts from reference TRBV5-5 and TRBJ1-4): DAGVTQSPTHLIKTRGQQVTLRCSPISGHKSVSWYQQVLGQGPQFIFQYYEKEERGRGNFPDRFSARQFPNYSSELNVNALLLGDSALYLCASSLVFQGAPTNEKLFFGSGTQLSVL.

The gene calls are TRBV9 and TRBJ1-3; the D gene is possibly TRBD1 (6 bases). CDR3 length: 14 amino acids. The germline CDR1 and CDR2 sequences are SGDLS and YYNGEE. V lost 3 bases, J lost 8 bases, and 15 bases lay in between. The CDR3: CASSEQGGSDTIYF. The CDR3 bases are TGTGCCAGCAGCGAACAGGGTGGATCAGACACCATATATTTT.

As regards this clone: The junction departs from germline at one end; a sequencing error may be responsible. The V and J genes are TRBV9 and TRBJ1-2; possibly TRBD1 for D (5 bases). Germline assignment: CDR1 SGDLS and CDR2 YYNGEE. The CDR3 contains 16 residues. The CDR3 DNA follows: TGTGCCAGCAGCGTTGGAGGGGCAGGAAATAACTGTGGCTACACCTTC. Amino acid sequence: CASSVGGAGNNCGYTF.

The rearrangement uses TRBV5-1 and TRBJ1-4; 11 bases line up with TRBD1. The ends lost 3 bases at V and 12 bases at J; junction bases unmatched: 10. The CDR3 has 15 residues. Per the germline V gene, CDR1 is SGHRS and CDR2 is YFSETQ. The CDR3 region has the DNA TGCGCCAGCAGCTCAAGCGGACAGGGGGCAAGTCAACTGTTTTTT. Translating it yields CASSSSGQGASQLFF.

This chain links TRBV18 with TRBJ1-5; D gene uncertain. CDR1 KGHSH and CDR2 LQKENI come from the germline V gene. Trimming left V 5 bases short and J 4 bases short, with 9 bases between. The CDR3 extends over 13 amino acids. In nucleotides, the CDR3 is TGTGCCAGCTCAGCACAGCGGAATCAGCCCCAGCATTTT. Translating gives CASSAQRNQPQHF.

The J gene is TRBJ1-2, the V gene TRBV7-9; D call uncertain. The germline CDR1 and CDR2 sequences are SEHNR and FQNEAQ (reference sequence). The germline V and J ends were trimmed by 0 bases and 7 bases, with 6 bases remaining between them. The CDR3 runs to 12 residues. CDR3 DNA sequence: TGTGCCAGCAGCTTAGCGGTCGGTGGCTACACCTTC. This gives the protein CASSLAVGGYTF.

CDR3 nucleotides: TGCGCCAGCAGACTGACGCCAGGGAATTCACCCCTCCACTTT. It codes for CASRLTPGNSPLHF. The chain uses TRBV4-3 and TRBJ1-6; TRBD1 might be the D (5 bases). The CDR3 extends over 14 amino acids. V was trimmed by 6 bases and J by 7 bases, leaving 13 bases between them. Per the germline V gene, CDR1 is LGHNA and CDR2 is YSLEER.

The rearrangement links TRBV15 to TRBJ1-1, with a weak D call TRBD1 (6 bases). The V end was cut by 1 base, the J end by 7 bases, with 19 bases between. From germline, CDR1 is LNHNV and CDR2 YYDKDF (reference sequence). The CDR3 extends over 16 amino acids. In DNA form, the CDR3 reads TGTGCCACCAGCAGAGGTTCAGGGGCGCTCAGGGATGAAGCTTTCTTT. Its translation: CATSRGSGALRDEAFF.

This rearrangement joins TRBV4-3 to TRBJ2-1; 8 nucleotides match TRBD2. CDR1 is LGHNA and CDR2 is YSLEER in the germline V gene. CDR3 length: 15 amino acids. V trimming: 5 bases; J trimming: 0 bases; junction bases outside the gene matches: 3. The CDR3 here is CASSKSGSSYNEQFF. CDR3 sequence (DNA): TGCGCCAGCAGCAAGAGCGGGAGCTCCTACAATGAGCAGTTCTTC.

The J gene is TRBJ2-2, the V gene TRBV28, with TRBD1 identical over 11 bases. The CDR3 sequence is 17 residues long. From germline, CDR1 is MDHEN and CDR2 SYDVKM. The junction had 6 bases not matched to a gene; V was cut back by 1 base and J by 5 bases. The CDR3 region is CASSLLGTGGDTGELFF. As DNA, the CDR3 is TGTGCCAGCAGTTTATTGGGGACAGGGGGAGATACCGGGGAGCTGTTTTTT. Based on the CDR3 plus reference TRBV28 and TRBJ2-2, the full variable domain is DVKVTQSSRYLVKRTGEKVFLECVQDMDHENMFWYRQDPGLGLRLIYFSYDVKMKEKGDIPEGYSVSREKKERFSLILESASTNQTSMYLCASSLLGTGGDTGELFFGEGSRLTVL.

The gene calls are TRBV6-1 and TRBJ1-2; D is uncertain. Looked up from germline, CDR1 is MNHNS and CDR2 is SASEGT. CDR3 length: 12 amino acids. V dropped 0 bases and J dropped 9 bases, with 8 bases sitting between them. The CDR3 is CASSEARGSYTF. CDR3 sequence (DNA): TGTGCCAGCAGTGAAGCAAGAGGTAGCTACACCTTC.

The sample holds a few counts of this clone. V usage is TRBV6-5 and J usage is TRBJ1-1; D is ambiguous. The CDR3 contains 14 residues. The V gene's germline CDR1 is MNHEY and CDR2 SVGAGI. The germline V and J ends were trimmed by 6 bases and 0 bases, with 11 bases remaining between them. CDR3 DNA sequence: TGTGCCAGCAGGTCAGTCAGGATGAACACTGAAGCTTTCTTT. Residues: CASRSVRMNTEAFF.

This clone came up a few times. The chain recombines TRBV1 with TRBJ2-5; TRBD2, the table's D call, lacks a check against the DNA. TRBV1 is assigned pseudogene status. The CDR3 is made up of 14 amino acids. The CDR3 DNA follows: TGCACCAGCAGCCAAGATAGTGAGCGGGAGACCCAGTACTTC. Translating gives CTSSQDSERETQYF.

This clone appeared a few times. The rearrangement uses TRBV4-3 and TRBJ2-1; 10 nucleotides match TRBD2. The CDR3 has 16 residues. Germline-derived CDR1 and CDR2 are LGHNA and YSLEER. V dropped 4 bases and J dropped 7; count of bases not matched to a gene: 10. The CDR3 DNA sequence: TGCGCCAGCAGCCCGAACCTAGCGGGAGTGGGGAATGAGCAGTTCTTC. Residues: CASSPNLAGVGNEQFF.